These 15 T cell receptor beta chains came from one sample sequenced in a study of memory CD4+ T cells and cytomegalovirus serostatus. Clones were read by immunoSEQ multiplex PCR, and TCRdb kept only the in-frame ones, dropping some. The repertoire holds about 52,000 clones, with about four fifths as singletons. Single viable CD3+CD4+CD8-CD45RO+ cells were sorted as the memory CD4+ T cells. Input material: memory CD4+ T cells from blood. The receptor source for this set is an adult in good health and CMV-seropositive.

The chain is built from TRBV5-1 and TRBJ2-3; 14 nucleotides align to TRBD2. The CDR3 totals 18 residues. Germline V CDR1 and CDR2: SGHRS, YFSETQ. V was clipped by 4 bases and J by 5 bases; unmatched bases: 12. CDR3 in DNA: TGCGCCAGCAGCCAACTTATTCTCGGGACTAGCGGGAGAGATACGCAGTATTTT. Encoded protein: CASSQLILGTSGRDTQYF.

This chain joins TRBV7-2 and TRBJ1-3; tentative D call: TRBD1 (6 bases). The germline CDR1 and CDR2 sequences are SGHTA and FQGNSA. Between the trimmed V and J ends, which lost 2 bases and 4 bases, there was a span of 12 bases. There are 15 residues in the CDR3. The CDR3 bases are TGTGCCAGCAGCTTATTAATTGGGGGCGGAAACACCATATATTTT. It specifies CASSLLIGGGNTIYF.

The chain is built from TRBV5-1 and TRBJ1-1, with no clear D. Germline CDR1 is SGHRS and CDR2 is YFSETQ. V lost 0 bases and J lost 11, with 11 bases in between. This CDR3 is built from 12 residues. The CDR3 bases are TGCGCCAGCAGCTTGGACGAGTCGCGGGCTTTCTTT. Amino acids: CASSLDESRAFF.

The chain recombines TRBV7-9 with TRBJ2-7; TRBD1 aligns across 8 bases. This CDR3 spans 15 amino acids. Germline CDR1 and CDR2: SEHNR and FQNEAQ (reference sequence). V was pared by 4 bases and J by 3 bases, with 8 bases of the junction left unmatched. The CDR3 nucleotides read TGTGCCAGCAGCTCCTGGACAGGGCGGGACTACGAGCAGTACTTC. Protein: CASSSWTGRDYEQYF.

The rearrangement links TRBV28 to TRBJ2-7; the match to TRBD2 covers 7 bases. Trimming removed 5 bases from V and 1 base from J; junction bases left unmatched: 8. The CDR3 has 15 residues. Germline lookup yields CDR1 MDHEN and CDR2 SYDVKM. The CDR3, as DNA: TGTGCCAGCAGTCTTAGCGGGTCGTTTTCCTACGAGCAGTACTTC. This translates into CASSLSGSFSYEQYF.

J is TRBJ1-1 and V is TRBV7-9; 7 bases are a match to TRBD1. Germline V lookup: CDR1 SEHNR, CDR2 FQNEAQ (reference sequence). Trimming at V came to 7 bases and at J to 5 bases, leaving 7 bases not matched to a gene. The CDR3 spans 13 residues. CDR3 loop: CASNQQGRTEAFF. CDR3 bases: TGTGCCAGCAACCAACAGGGGAGGACTGAAGCTTTCTTT.

V usage is TRBV7-2 and J usage is TRBJ2-5; D uncertain. TRBJ2-7 matches the DNA end more closely, so the J call is doubtful. The CDR3 runs to 15 residues. Germline lookup yields CDR1 SGHTA and CDR2 FQGNSA. CDR3 amino acids: CASSSPGFGHHEQYF. The CDR3 DNA is TGTGCCAGCAGCTCGCCCGGCTTCGGGCACCACGAGCAGTACTTC.

The rearrangement links TRBV7-9 to TRBJ1-6; tentative D call: TRBD1 (6 bases). Germline assignment: CDR1 SEHNR and CDR2 FQNEAQ (reference sequence). The CDR3 is 14 amino acids. Trimming took off 3 bases at V and 7 bases at J, with 10 bases between the two ends. CDR3 protein: CASSLDSLNSPLHF. As DNA, the CDR3 is TGTGCCAGCAGCTTGGACAGTTTAAATTCACCCCTCCACTTT.

The chain couples TRBV6-1 to TRBJ2-7, with D possibly being TRBD2 (6 bases). V lost 7 bases, J lost 0 bases, and 13 bases lay in between. The CDR3 has 14 residues. Looked up from germline, CDR1 is MNHNS and CDR2 is SASEGT. This CDR3 is CASTTGGDSYEQYF. CDR3 nucleotides: TGTGCCAGCACCACTGGAGGGGACTCCTACGAGCAGTACTTC.

This clone was detected a few times. V gene TRBV7-2 combines with J gene TRBJ2-1; D is unclear. There are 15 residues in the CDR3. V was clipped by 2 bases and J by 0 bases, with 8 bases between them. Germline V gene sequence: CDR1 SGHTA, CDR2 FQGNSA. The CDR3 region is CASSLSRVSYNEQFF. As DNA, the CDR3 is TGTGCCAGCAGCTTAAGCCGGGTCTCCTACAATGAGCAGTTCTTC.

This chain uses TRBV27 with TRBJ1-4, with 9 bases lining up with TRBD1. Germline CDR1 reads MNHEY; CDR2 reads SMNVEV (reference sequence). The CDR3 is made up of 16 amino acids. The junction had 10 bases not matched to a gene; V was cut back by 4 bases and J by 7 bases. The CDR3 nucleotides read TGTGCCAGCAGTTCCCTCTACAGGGGGCGGCGTGAAAAACTGTTTTTT. It specifies CASSSLYRGRREKLFF.

The rearrangement joins TRBV2 to TRBJ2-7; 9 bases map to TRBD2. CDR3 length equals 13 residues. The trim removed 8 bases at V and 4 bases at J, leaving 6 bases unmatched. Germline V gene data show CDR1 as SNHLY and CDR2 as FYNNEI. The CDR3 coding sequence is TGTGCCAGCCACGCGGGGGGGCTTTACGAGCAGTACTTC. It codes for CASHAGGLYEQYF. Full variable domain (outside the CDR3, taken from reference TRBV2 and TRBJ2-7): EPEVTQTPSHQVTQMGQEVILRCVPISNHLYFYWYRQILGQKVEFLVSFYNNEISEKSEIFDDQFSVERPDGSNFTLKIRSTKLEDSAMYFCASHAGGLYEQYFGPGTRLTVT.

V is TRBV27 and J is TRBJ1-6; possible D gene TRBD1, 6 bases. The V end lost 5 bases, the J end lost 9 bases, and 20 bases lay between the germline ends. Germline V gene sequence: CDR1 MNHEY, CDR2 SMNVEV (reference sequence). The CDR3 covers 16 residues. CDR3 DNA sequence: TGTGCCAGCAGTCAGTCTGGGGGCGTTAACGGTTCACCCCTCCACTTT. This gives the protein CASSQSGGVNGSPLHF.

The DNA for the CDR3 is TGTGCCAGCAGACGGACAGGGCCCTATGGCTACACCTTC. Translated: CASRRTGPYGYTF. This chain links TRBV11-2 with TRBJ1-2, with 8 bases aligning to TRBD1. The CDR3 consists of 13 residues. With 6 bases clipped from V and 4 bases from J, the junction kept 4 bases outside the gene matches. Germline assignment: CDR1 SGHAT and CDR2 FQNNGV.

This clone was seen more than once but under ten times. V usage is TRBV4-2 and J usage is TRBJ1-2; D is undetermined. This CDR3 spans 16 amino acids. CDR1 is LGHNA, CDR2 YNFKEQ, per germline. Trimming took 1 base from V and 5 from J, leaving 17 bases between them. The CDR3 coding sequence is TGTGCCAGCAGCCAAGTTTCAGCAGACCAGCATTATGGCTACACCTTC. This gives the protein CASSQVSADQHYGYTF.